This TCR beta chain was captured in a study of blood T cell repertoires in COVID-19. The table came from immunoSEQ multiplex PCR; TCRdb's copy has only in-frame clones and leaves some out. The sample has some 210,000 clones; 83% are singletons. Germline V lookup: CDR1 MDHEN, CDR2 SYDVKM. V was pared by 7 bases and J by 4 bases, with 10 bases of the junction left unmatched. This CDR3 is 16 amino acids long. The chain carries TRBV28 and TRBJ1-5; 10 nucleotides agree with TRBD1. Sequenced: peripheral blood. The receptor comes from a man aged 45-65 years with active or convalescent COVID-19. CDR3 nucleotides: TGTGCCAGCACCGCCGGGGGACAGGGGAGAAATCAGCCCCAGCATTTT. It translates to CASTAGGQGRNQPQHF.